The 28 T cell receptor beta chains presented below share a single source sample, sequenced in a study of T cells in Graves' hyperthyroidism and ophthalmopathy. Amplification yielded TCR beta CDR3 regions, with RNA transcripts as the source. HTBI primers were the set used in a first-round RT-PCR of the TCR CDR3. TCRdb recomputed calls from the multiplex PCR reads with MiXCR, one row per CDR3 protein. The repertoire holds some 600,000 distinct CDR3 sequences, with over 11% as singletons. Sample: blood. Receptor source: a woman aged 30 to 39 with Graves' hyperthyroidism that later progressed to Graves' ophthalmopathy.

A note on this clonotype: Sequence at one end of the junction differs from germline and may be a read error. J is TRBJ2-7 and V is TRBV6-1, with 12 bases identical to TRBD1. The germline V gene has CDR1 MNHNS and CDR2 SASEGT. The CDR3 is 15 amino acids. The CDR3 DNA sequence: TGTGTCAGCAGTCCGGGGACAGGGGGCGCGTACGAGCAGTACTTC. Its protein is CVSSPGTGGAYEQYF.

This clonotype occurred many times. The genes are TRBV28 and TRBJ1-1; D possibly corresponds to TRBD1 (5 bases). Trimming left V 2 bases short and J 1 base short, with 8 bases between. Germline assignment: CDR1 MDHEN and CDR2 SYDVKM. CDR3 length: 14 residues. The CDR3 region is CASSLGDGNTEAFF. As DNA, the CDR3 is TGTGCCAGCAGTTTAGGGGACGGGAACACTGAAGCTTTCTTT.

This chain links TRBV7-8 with TRBJ1-1, with 9 bases matching TRBD1. The length of the CDR3 is 15 residues. Germline assignment: CDR1 SGHVS and CDR2 FQNEAQ. The V segment lost 4 bases and the J segment 0 bases; nucleotides outside the gene matches: 3. CDR3 in amino acids: CASSYTGGVNTEAFF. The CDR3 nucleotides read TGTGCCAGCAGCTACACAGGGGGCGTGAACACTGAAGCTTTCTTT.

This clonotype was seen many times. V usage is TRBV27 and J usage is TRBJ2-7; D might be TRBD2 (6 bases). V was clipped by 2 bases and J by 4 bases, with 12 bases between them. Germline V CDR1 and CDR2: MNHEY, SMNVEV (reference sequence). The CDR3 covers 14 residues. The CDR3 reads CASSLAGYRYEQYF. The CDR3 DNA reads TGTGCCAGCAGTTTAGCGGGGTATCGTTACGAGCAGTACTTC.

This clonotype showed up many times. This chain connects TRBV6-6 to TRBJ2-7; D possibly corresponds to TRBD1 (6 bases). The CDR3 spans 13 residues. Germline CDR1 MNHNY, CDR2 SVGAGI (reference sequence). The ends were cut back, 2 bases at V and 6 bases at J, with 11 bases in the middle. DNA of the CDR3: TGTGCCAGCAGTTACCCCGCAGGGGTCGAGCAGTACTTC. It yields the protein CASSYPAGVEQYF.

In regard to this clonotype: Just one base apart from a much larger clone, this may be a read error. The chain couples TRBV27 to TRBJ1-1, with D uncertain. The V gene's germline CDR1 is MNHEY and CDR2 SMNVEV (reference sequence). V lost 5 bases and J lost 4, with 11 bases in between. CDR3 size: 13 residues. The chain's CDR3 is CASSMTWSTEAFF. The CDR3 DNA is TGTGCCAGCAGTATGACGTGGAGCACTGAAGCTTTCTTT.

This sequence joins TRBV19 and TRBJ2-7; D might be TRBD1 (5 bases). Germline-derived CDR1 and CDR2 are LNHDA and SQIVND (reference sequence). The CDR3 totals 14 residues. The germline V and J ends were trimmed by 4 bases and 2 bases, with 12 bases remaining between them. The CDR3 reads CASSKDIFTYEQYF. The DNA for the CDR3 is TGTGCCAGTAGTAAGGACATTTTTACCTACGAGCAGTACTTC. Full variable domain (rest looked up from reference TRBV19 and TRBJ2-7): DGGITQSPKYLFRKEGQNVTLSCEQNLNHDAMYWYRQDPGQGLRLIYYSQIVNDFQKGDIAEGYSVSREKKESFPLTVTSAQKNPTAFYLCASSKDIFTYEQYFGPGTRLTVT.

There are a few counts of this clonotype. A clone one base away is much larger, so this may be a read error. This chain connects TRBV11-3 to TRBJ2-1, with 9 bases that match TRBD2. Trimming at V came to 2 bases and at J to 2 bases, leaving 10 bases not matched to a gene. This CDR3 comprises 18 residues. Germline V CDR1 and CDR2: SGHNT, YENEEA. The DNA of the CDR3 is TGTGCCAGCAGCTTAAATAGCGGGAGTTTGGGTCCCTACAATGAGCAGTTCTTC. Amino acid sequence: CASSLNSGSLGPYNEQFF. Looking up the rest from reference TRBV11-3 and TRBJ2-1 gives the full variable domain: EAGVVQSPRYKIIEKKQPVAFWCNPISGHNTLYWYLQNLGQGPELLIRYENEEAVDDSQLPKDRFSAERLKGVDSTLKIQPAELGDSAVYLCASSLNSGSLGPYNEQFFGPGTRLTVL.

This clonotype has ten or more counts. The J gene is TRBJ2-1, the V gene TRBV7-3; unclear D gene. Looked up from germline, CDR1 is SGHTA and CDR2 is FQGTGA. V was pared by 5 bases and J by 8 bases, with 13 bases between. The CDR3 extends over 13 amino acids. The chain's CDR3 is CASSPGGVHEQFF. The CDR3 DNA is TGTGCCAGCAGCCCTGGCGGTGTGCATGAGCAGTTCTTC.

This clonotype appeared a few times. The chain combines TRBV20-1 with TRBJ2-1; 10 positions match TRBD2. Germline CDR1 reads DFQATT; CDR2 reads SNEGSKA (reference sequence). This CDR3 comprises 15 residues. V lost 1 base and J lost 6; bases outside the gene matches: 6. In nucleotides, the CDR3 is TGCAGTGCTAGAGGGGCTAGCGGGAGTCTCAATGAGCAGTTCTTC. This codes for CSARGASGSLNEQFF.

The genes are TRBV5-5 and TRBJ2-2; 10 nucleotides align to TRBD1. The CDR3 extends over 15 amino acids. Trimming took 0 bases from V and 7 from J; bases not matched to a gene: 3. Germline CDR1 is SGHKS and CDR2 is YYEKEE (reference sequence). CDR3 sequence reads: CASSLGQGAGGELFF. Here the CDR3 DNA reads TGTGCCAGCAGCTTGGGACAGGGGGCTGGCGGGGAGCTGTTTTTT. Using reference TRBV5-5 and TRBJ2-2 for the parts outside the CDR3, the full variable domain is DAGVTQSPTHLIKTRGQQVTLRCSPISGHKSVSWYQQVLGQGPQFIFQYYEKEERGRGNFPDRFSARQFPNYSSELNVNALLLGDSALYLCASSLGQGAGGELFFGEGSRLTVL.

The J gene is TRBJ1-2, the V gene TRBV28; D ambiguous. The V gene's germline CDR1 is MDHEN and CDR2 SYDVKM. The CDR3 consists of 11 residues. Trimming took off 0 bases at V and 8 bases at J, with 4 bases between the two ends. In DNA, the CDR3 is TGTGCCAGCAGTTTATGGGCAGGCTACACCTTC. It is translated as CASSLWAGYTF.

At least ten counts were recorded for this clonotype. The chain carries TRBV14 and TRBJ2-5; the match to TRBD2 covers 8 bases. J gave up 4 bases and V 1 base, and 8 bases lay outside the gene matches. The CDR3 consists of 16 residues. The germline V gene encodes CDR1 SGHDN and CDR2 FVKESK. The chain's CDR3 is CASSQVDGRAGETQYF. Here the CDR3 DNA reads TGTGCCAGCAGCCAAGTGGACGGGAGGGCCGGAGAGACCCAGTACTTC.

This clonotype was picked up many times. J is TRBJ2-7 and V is TRBV19; TRBD2 matches 16 bases. CDR1 and CDR2 (germline): LNHDA, SQIVND (reference sequence). This CDR3 is built from 20 residues. V gave up 4 bases and J gave up 2 bases; unmatched junction bases: 14. CDR3 amino acids: CASSTDPPGLAGGPPYEQYF. CDR3 in DNA: TGTGCCAGTAGTACGGATCCTCCGGGACTAGCGGGAGGGCCGCCCTACGAGCAGTACTTC.

This clonotype appeared a few times. V usage is TRBV11-3 and J usage is TRBJ2-1, with 8 bases aligning to TRBD2. The CDR3 is 16 residues long. The germline V gene encodes CDR1 SGHNT and CDR2 YENEEA. The trim removed 5 bases at V and 7 bases at J, leaving 13 bases unmatched. CDR3: CASSPRGGWGENEQFF. The CDR3 nucleotides are TGTGCCAGCAGCCCCCGGGGGGGATGGGGAGAGAATGAGCAGTTCTTC.

The chain has TRBV2 and TRBJ1-1; D gene unclear. The germline CDR1 and CDR2 sequences are SNHLY and FYNNEI. Trimming cost V 2 bases and J 0 bases, with 7 bases left between them. CDR3 size: 14 residues. The CDR3 reads CASSEYVMNTEAFF. Here the CDR3 DNA reads TGTGCCAGCAGTGAATATGTTATGAACACTGAAGCTTTCTTT.

This clonotype was counted many times. The CDR3 sequence is CASSPPGQGSWTEAFF. In DNA form, the CDR3 reads TGTGCCAGCAGCCCGCCGGGACAGGGTTCGTGGACTGAAGCTTTCTTT. The genes are TRBV7-8 and TRBJ1-1; 9 nucleotides align to TRBD1. V dropped 5 bases and J dropped 5; count of bases not matched to a gene: 12. Germline V lookup: CDR1 SGHVS, CDR2 FQNEAQ. The CDR3 sequence is 16 residues long.

At least ten counts were recorded for this clonotype. The J gene is TRBJ2-3, the V gene TRBV29-1, with TRBD2 matching 10 bases. J gave up 2 bases and V 5 bases, and 4 bases lay outside the gene matches. This CDR3 region has 14 residues. The germline gives CDR1 SQVTM, CDR2 ANQGSEA. The CDR3 DNA is TGCAGCGTTATACTAGCGGGGCTCACAGATACGCAGTATTTT. Its protein product is CSVILAGLTDTQYF.

This clonotype was observed a handful of times. The chain couples TRBV6-1 to TRBJ2-7; 8 nucleotides align to TRBD2. Germline V gene data show CDR1 as MNHNS and CDR2 as SASEGT. This CDR3 comprises 15 residues. V shed 6 bases, J shed 7 bases, and the junction held 14 bases outside the gene matches. The chain's CDR3 is CASSPSGSGQGEQYF. In nucleotides, the CDR3 is TGTGCCAGCAGCCCCAGCGGGAGTGGGCAAGGGGAGCAGTACTTC.

At least ten counts were recorded for this clonotype. The V gene is TRBV12-3 or TRBV12-4, the J gene TRBJ2-7; the match to TRBD1 covers 10 bases. CDR3 length: 15 residues. J lost 5 bases, V lost 0 bases, and 4 bases had no gene match. CDR3 residues: CASSLADRGGNEQYF. CDR3 in DNA: TGTGCCAGCAGTTTAGCGGACAGGGGGGGAAACGAGCAGTACTTC.

This sequence joins TRBV5-1 and TRBJ2-3; D gene unclear. CDR3 size: 15 residues. The germline CDR1 and CDR2 sequences are SGHRS and YFSETQ. Between the trimmed V and J ends, which lost 0 bases and 6 bases, there was a span of 14 bases. The CDR3 bases are TGCGCCAGCAGCTTGGACGGGTTCGAGGTGGATACGCAGTATTTT. This gives the protein CASSLDGFEVDTQYF.

This clonotype occurred a few times. The chain joins TRBV11-3 to TRBJ1-1, with D maybe TRBD1 (5 bases). Germline values: CDR1 SGHNT, CDR2 YENEEA. The CDR3 is 17 residues long. With 0 bases removed from V and 4 bases from J, the gap between germline ends came to 18 bases. The CDR3 protein is CASSLESGGGAGTEAFF. CDR3 nucleotide sequence: TGTGCCAGCAGCTTAGAAAGTGGAGGCGGGGCAGGCACTGAAGCTTTCTTT. The variable domain in full, completed from reference TRBV11-3 and TRBJ1-1, reads EAGVVQSPRYKIIEKKQPVAFWCNPISGHNTLYWYLQNLGQGPELLIRYENEEAVDDSQLPKDRFSAERLKGVDSTLKIQPAELGDSAVYLCASSLESGGGAGTEAFFGQGTRLTVV.

This clonotype was counted at least ten times. J is TRBJ2-3 and V is TRBV11-2; D is uncertain. Germline CDR1 SGHAT, CDR2 FQNNGV. CDR3 size: 12 residues. V lost 8 bases and J lost 4, with 10 bases in between. This chain's CDR3 is CASPPFADTQYF. In DNA, the CDR3 is TGTGCCAGCCCACCTTTTGCAGATACGCAGTATTTT.

This clonotype occurred a few times. The rearrangement joins TRBV6-2 or TRBV6-3 to TRBJ2-2; 9 bases map to TRBD2. Germline CDR1 MNHEY, CDR2 SVGEGT. The CDR3 extends over 17 amino acids. V lost 0 bases to trimming and J lost 5 bases; unmatched junction nucleotides: 7. The CDR3 protein is CASSYSFLAGKTGELFF. In DNA, the CDR3 is TGTGCCAGCAGTTACTCGTTCCTAGCGGGAAAGACCGGGGAGCTGTTTTTT.

This clonotype appeared many times. V gene TRBV19 combines with J gene TRBJ2-3, with D perhaps being TRBD1 or TRBD2 (6 bases each). The CDR3 is 14 residues long. Germline V gene sequence: CDR1 LNHDA, CDR2 SQIVND (reference sequence). The V end lost 5 bases, the J end lost 3 bases, and 12 bases lay between the germline ends. CDR3 in DNA: TGTGCCAGTAGTGGAGGGGGAGAGACAGATACGCAGTATTTT. Translating it yields CASSGGGETDTQYF.

This clonotype has ten or more counts. This chain joins TRBV15 and TRBJ2-7; TRBD1 agrees at 8 bases. The CDR3 runs 14 residues. CDR1 LNHNV and CDR2 YYDKDF come from the germline V gene (reference sequence). Trimming at V came to 4 bases and at J to 5 bases, leaving 7 bases not matched to a gene. The CDR3 here is CATSIRQGYHEQYF. In DNA form, the CDR3 reads TGTGCCACCAGCATTCGACAGGGGTACCACGAGCAGTACTTC. Full variable domain (rest looked up from reference TRBV15 and TRBJ2-7): DAMVIQNPRYQVTQFGKPVTLSCSQTLNHNVMYWYQQKSSQAPKLLFHYYDKDFNNEADTPDNFQSRRPNTSFCFLDIRSPGLGDTAMYLCATSIRQGYHEQYFGPGTRLTVT.

This clonotype was counted many times. This rearrangement joins TRBV6-1 to TRBJ1-1; D is possibly TRBD1 (5 bases). This CDR3 is built from 16 residues. Germline-derived CDR1 and CDR2 are MNHNS and SASEGT. V lost 2 bases and J lost 1, with 14 bases in between. This CDR3 reads CASSEPWPGRNTEAFF. In DNA, the CDR3 is TGTGCCAGCAGTGAACCATGGCCAGGGAGGAACACTGAAGCTTTCTTT.

This clonotype was recorded a few times. The chain is built from TRBV20-1 and TRBJ2-5; 7 positions agree with TRBD2. Germline values: CDR1 DFQATT, CDR2 SNEGSKA (reference sequence). This CDR3 has 20 amino acids. Trimming removed 0 bases from V and 4 bases from J; junction bases left unmatched: 23. In DNA form, the CDR3 reads TGCAGTGCTAGAGAGCGTCCCCGGGGAGGGAGGGGATCTCAAGTAGAGACCCAGTACTTC. Protein: CSARERPRGGRGSQVETQYF.